These T cell receptor beta chains were read from a single sample in a study of cytomegalovirus exposure and HLA in healthy donors. Repertoires were generated with immunoSEQ multiplex PCR, while TCRdb's copy carries only in-frame clones and drops some. Of roughly 150,000 clones in the sample, 76% were seen once. Sequenced input: PBMCs. The receptors stem from a male donor in good health and CMV-seronegative. The CDR3 runs from the conserved cysteine through the conserved F or W. D genes are given only for firm matches. Part of the rows lack a size; the others show once, few, many or a class for expanded clones.

TGCGCCAGCTCCGTCGGGACTAGCGGGAGGGCAGGGGCCGGAGAGCTGTTTTTT | CASSVGTSGRAGAGELFF | TRBJ2-2 | TRBV5-1 | TRBD2 | NA
TGTGCCATCAGTGAGGGCCGAACCAATCAGCCCCAGCATTTT | CAISEGRTNQPQHF | TRBJ1-5 | TRBV10-3 | NA | NA
TGTGCCAGCAGCCAGGAGGGTAGAGGGGGCAACATTCAGTACTTC | CASSQEGRGGNIQYF | TRBJ2-4 | TRBV7-3 | NA | NA
TGTGCCAGTAGTAAAGGGGACAGGGTGGCCGGGGAGCTGTTTTTT | CASSKGDRVAGELFF | TRBJ2-2 | TRBV19 | TRBD1 | few
TGTGCCAGCTCATCTCCCGGGACAGGGCTTTTCGACACTGAAGCTTTCTTT | CASSSPGTGLFDTEAFF | TRBJ1-1 | TRBV18 | TRBD1 | NA
TGTGCCAGCTCACGGTCGGGACAGGGGAGCTACGAGCAGTACTTC | CASSRSGQGSYEQYF | TRBJ2-7 | TRBV18 | TRBD1 | NA
TGTGCCAGCAGCCCCCTCGGGGGGCAGAAGAGTCAGCCCCAGCATTTT | CASSPLGGQKSQPQHF | TRBJ1-5 | TRBV5-5 | NA | NA
TGCGCCAGCAGCTTGACCGGGAGTGGACAGGGGAGCAATGAGCAGTTCTTC | CASSLTGSGQGSNEQFF | TRBJ2-1 | TRBV5-1 | TRBD1 | NA
TGTGCCAGCAGCTCCGGACACATCCAAGAGACCCAGTACTTC | CASSSGHIQETQYF | TRBJ2-5 | TRBV5-8 | NA | NA
TGTGCCAGCAGCCAGGGGACTAATTCCTACGAGCAGTACTTC | CASSQGTNSYEQYF | TRBJ2-7 | TRBV7-2 | NA | NA
TGCGCCAGCAGCTTGGCCGGGACAGGGGGCGAGCAGTACTTC | CASSLAGTGGEQYF | TRBJ2-7 | TRBV5-1 | TRBD1 | NA
TGTGCCAGCAGCCCAACAGGGGGCGCGGCTAATGAAAAACTGTTTTTT | CASSPTGGAANEKLFF | TRBJ1-4 | TRBV7-9 | TRBD1 | NA
TGTGCCAGCAGTTCGTCGAATGAGCAGTTCTTC | CASSSSNEQFF | TRBJ2-1 | TRBV28 | NA | NA
TGTGCCAGCAGGACACCAAGGGGGAGCTCCTACGAGCAGTACTTC | CASRTPRGSSYEQYF | TRBJ2-7 | TRBV7-8 | NA | NA
TGCAGCGCTATTATGGACAGGGTCGCAGATACGCAGTATTTT | CSAIMDRVADTQYF | TRBJ2-3 | TRBV29-1 | TRBD1 | NA
TGTGCCAGCAGTTACCGCAGACAGGCAAACACCATATATTTT | CASSYRRQANTIYF | TRBJ1-3 | TRBV6-5 | NA | NA
TGTGCCAGCAGCTCGGCTAGCGGGAATTACAATGAGCAGTTCTTC | CASSSASGNYNEQFF | TRBJ2-1 | TRBV5-6 | TRBD2 | NA
TGTGCCAGCAGCTTAAGTGGGGGGGCCGATGAGCAGTACTTC | CASSLSGGADEQYF | TRBJ2-7 | TRBV7-2 | NA | NA
TGTGCCAGCAGCTTGGGACAGGGAGGCGAGCAGTACTTC | CASSLGQGGEQYF | TRBJ2-7 | TRBV7-3 | TRBD1 | NA
TGTGCCAGCAAAATTAGGGGGGGTGGGGGATTCAACACCGGGGAGCTGTTTTTT | CASKIRGGGGFNTGELFF | TRBJ2-2 | TRBV11-2 | NA | NA
TGTGCCATCAGCCCGTTCCGGGACAGGGAGACGGTTTCAGGAAACACCATATATTTT | CAISPFRDRETVSGNTIYF | TRBJ1-3 | TRBV10-3 | TRBD1 | NA
TGTGCCAGCAGCTTACTGACCCCTAGCGGGAGTAACATTCAGTACTTC | CASSLLTPSGSNIQYF | TRBJ2-4 | TRBV7-2 | TRBD2 | NA
TGTGCCAGTAGTATAGAAGAAGGCCAGGGCAACTATGGCTACACCTTC | CASSIEEGQGNYGYTF | TRBJ1-2 | TRBV19 | NA | NA
TGTGCCAGCAGTGACAGGGGGAACTATGGCTACACCTTC | CASSDRGNYGYTF | TRBJ1-2 | TRBV2 | TRBD1 | NA
TGCGCCAGCAGTCATCTGCTGACTAGCGGGAGTCTCATAACCGAGCAGTACTTC | CASSHLLTSGSLITEQYF | TRBJ2-7 | TRBV23-1 | TRBD2 | once
TGTGCCAGTAGTAGGGGACAGGGGATCAATCAGCCCCAGCATTTT | CASSRGQGINQPQHF | TRBJ1-5 | TRBV19 | TRBD1 | NA
TGTGCCAGCTCCCCTTTATCCCGGGGTCCGAACGAGCAGTACTTC | CASSPLSRGPNEQYF | TRBJ2-7 | TRBV18 | NA | NA
TGTGCCAGCAGGCTACTAAGCGGGAGTGCCTACAATGAGCAGTTCTTC | CASRLLSGSAYNEQFF | TRBJ2-1 | TRBV27 | TRBD2 | NA
TGCAGCGTTACTCGGGACACAGTTAACTATGGCTACACCTTC | CSVTRDTVNYGYTF | TRBJ1-2 | TRBV29-1 | NA | few
TGTGCCAGCAGCTACGGGGGGCCAAAGTTCTTC | CASSYGGPKFF | TRBJ2-1 | TRBV7-2 | NA | NA
TGTGCCAGCAGTTTCAGGGGTACGGGTGGCTACACCTTC | CASSFRGTGGYTF | TRBJ1-2 | TRBV28 | NA | NA
TGTGCCAGCAGTGCCTTAGGACAGGGGGCAGGGAACACTGAAGCTTTCTTT | CASSALGQGAGNTEAFF | TRBJ1-1 | TRBV27 | TRBD1 | few
TGCGCCAGCAGCAACACAGCACCCAAGAACACCGGGGAGCTGTTTTTT | CASSNTAPKNTGELFF | TRBJ2-2 | TRBV5-1 | NA | NA
TGTGCCAGCACCCTCGGGGAACAGCCCTACAATGAGCAGTTCTTC | CASTLGEQPYNEQFF | TRBJ2-1 | TRBV6-6 | NA | NA
TGTGCCATCAGTGACCCGGGAGTTCGGGACTCTGGAAACACCATATATTTT | CAISDPGVRDSGNTIYF | TRBJ1-3 | TRBV10-3 | NA | NA
TGTGCCAGCAGTTATAGGACAGAGAATGAAAAACTGTTTTTT | CASSYRTENEKLFF | TRBJ1-4 | TRBV6-5 | NA | NA
TGTGCCAGCTCCCAGGCACTGAACACTGAAGCTTTCTTT | CASSQALNTEAFF | TRBJ1-1 | TRBV18 | NA | NA
TGTGCCAGCAGCCTTGGAGGGAACTCACCCCTCCACTTT | CASSLGGNSPLHF | TRBJ1-6 | TRBV9 | NA | NA
TGCGCCAGCAGCTTGGTGGACAGGGAGGGTTCACCCCTCCACTTT | CASSLVDREGSPLHF | TRBJ1-6 | TRBV5-1 | TRBD1 | NA
TGTGCCTGGATCGGGACAGGGGGCCACGACGAGCAGTACTTC | CAWIGTGGHDEQYF | TRBJ2-7 | TRBV30 | TRBD1 | NA
TGTGCCAGCCGAGCGTACTATGGCTACACCTTC | CASRAYYGYTF | TRBJ1-2 | TRBV5-6 | NA | NA
TGCGCCAGCAGCCTATACCGGGACAGGCATGAAAAACTGTTTTTT | CASSLYRDRHEKLFF | TRBJ1-4 | TRBV4-3 | TRBD1 | NA
TGTGCCAGCAGAAGGGGGGACAGGGCGTATGGCTACACCTTC | CASRRGDRAYGYTF | TRBJ1-2 | TRBV28 | TRBD1 | NA
TGCGCCAGCAGCCAAGATACTAGCGGGAGATATGATACGCAGTATTTT | CASSQDTSGRYDTQYF | TRBJ2-3 | TRBV4-3 | TRBD2 | NA
TGTGCCAGCAGTTTATCGGGAGTCGCGCCCCAGCATTTT | CASSLSGVAPQHF | TRBJ1-5 | TRBV28 | NA | NA